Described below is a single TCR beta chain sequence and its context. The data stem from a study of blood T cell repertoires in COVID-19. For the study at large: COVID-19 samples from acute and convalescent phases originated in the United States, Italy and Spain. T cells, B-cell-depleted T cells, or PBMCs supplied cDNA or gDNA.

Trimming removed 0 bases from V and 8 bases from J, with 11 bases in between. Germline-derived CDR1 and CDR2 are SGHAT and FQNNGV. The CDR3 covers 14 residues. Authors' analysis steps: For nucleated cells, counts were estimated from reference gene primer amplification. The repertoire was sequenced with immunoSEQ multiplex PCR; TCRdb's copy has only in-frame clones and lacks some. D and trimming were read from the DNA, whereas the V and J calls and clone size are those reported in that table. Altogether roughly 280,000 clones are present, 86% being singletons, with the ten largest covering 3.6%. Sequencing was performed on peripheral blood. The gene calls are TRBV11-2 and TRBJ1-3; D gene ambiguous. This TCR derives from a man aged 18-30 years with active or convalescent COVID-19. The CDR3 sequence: CASSLDPHSDTIYF. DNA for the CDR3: TGTGCCAGCAGCTTAGACCCCCATTCGGACACCATATATTTT.